This T cell receptor beta chain was profiled in a study of blood T cell repertoires in COVID-19 (dated by TCRdb to the early 2020s). With regard to the full study: Samples from collaborators originated in the United States, Italy and Spain and spanned both the acute and convalescent phases of COVID-19. The material from the prospective study consisted of cDNA or gDNA derived from T cells, B-cell-depleted T cells, or PBMCs. The dataset comprised deeply sampled blood TCRbeta repertoires from subjects exposed to, actively infected with, or recovered from COVID-19. The repertoires were made available in a free public database intended to serve as a resource for research on the immune response to SARS-CoV-2. The samples were drawn from two sources: the first 160 participants of the ongoing ImmuneRACE study, and 1,254 subjects contributed by 6 global collaborators. The sample metadata nearly always contained a de-identified subject ID, COVID-19 status, age in years and sex. Where available, HLA class I and class II types were taken from metadata supplied by the sample provider and were not determined by assay-based typing.

This clone was seen only once. Its antigen has not been determined. Base qualities are not recorded, but no much larger clone differs from it by a single base. TCRbeta CDR3 regions were amplified from genomic DNA using the immunoSEQ Assay, a bias-controlled multiplex PCR. Per the original workflow: The number of nucleated cells in each sample was estimated from the amplification of reference gene primers within the assay. Sequence reads were collapsed and filtered to measure the absolute abundance of every unique TCRbeta CDR3 rearrangement. For each sample, productive Simpson clonality was calculated as the square root of Simpson's diversity index over productive rearrangements. In its TCRdb copy, this immuneACCESS table keeps in-frame sequences only and misses some clones. Where compared with another copy, unresolved V genes explain less than half of these, and the others have no known cause. The V and J calls and clone size are taken from that table; D and trimming were inferred from the DNA. This sample is represented by 200,000 to 300,000 clones; around 84% of them were singletons. Less than 5% of the sample goes to the ten largest clones.

What the authors observed across the whole study: How much clinical and demographic metadata was included differed by source and by participant, and the metadata was provided uncurated.

Reading the germline V gene (reference sequence) gives CDR1 LNHDA and CDR2 SQIVND. Counted from cysteine to phenylalanine, this CDR3 has 16 amino acids. CDR3 DNA is the only sequence kept; it has 48 bases, read in frame from the first base. V is pruned by 7 bases and J by 1 base, leaving 11 bases of the junction without a gene match. Collaborating institutions collected whole blood in K2EDTA tubes following their own protocols. For TCRbeta analysis, collaborators shipped samples as frozen whole blood, isolated PBMCs, or DNA extracted from either of those sample types. The rearrangement joined TRBV19 to TRBJ1-2; TRBD1 fits 8 bases in the junction. The sample was peripheral blood. The TCR comes from a man between 60 and 70 years old with acute or convalescent COVID-19. The encoded CDR3 is CASNSPWGQVNYGYTF. In nucleotides, the sequence is TGTGCCAGTAACTCTCCGTGGGGACAGGTTAACTATGGCTACACCTTC.